The rows below give T cell receptor beta chains drawn from one sample of a study of memory CD4+ T cells and cytomegalovirus serostatus. Some clones are missing from TCRdb's copy, which holds only in-frame ones; the method was immunoSEQ multiplex PCR. Found here are 50,000 to 60,000 clones, approximately 83% of them singletons; the top ten hold roughly 0.54%. Sequenced: memory CD4+ T cells from blood. These receptors were taken from an adult in good health and CMV-seronegative. Both conserved end residues are part of each CDR3. A D gene is named only where the DNA matches it firmly. Clone size appears in some rows only: once, few, many, or a class for an expanded clone.

D	J	size	V	DNA	CDR3
-	TRBJ1-2	once	TRBV4-1	TGCGCCAGCAGCAAAACAGGCCTCTATGGCTACACCTTC	CASSKTGLYGYTF
-	TRBJ2-3	-	TRBV6-4	TGTGCCAGCAGTGACTCGTCGGGGCGGACAGATACGCAGTATTTT	CASSDSSGRTDTQYF
-	TRBJ2-5	-	TRBV29-1	TGCAGCGTTGATAGTGGGGGGCGCGGAGAGACCCAGTACTTC	CSVDSGGRGETQYF
-	TRBJ1-1	few	TRBV18	TGTGCCAGCTCGCCTAACAGGGTGGAAGCTTTCTTT	CASSPNRVEAFF
-	TRBJ2-3	-	TRBV5-4	TGTGCCAGCAGCTTGGACCAGCGCAGCACAGATACGCAGTATTTT	CASSLDQRSTDTQYF
TRBD2	TRBJ2-1	-	TRBV19	TGTGCCACCTATCCTGCGGGGGGCCCTGCTAGTGAGCAGTTCTTC	CATYPAGGPASEQFF
-	TRBJ1-2	-	TRBV9	TGTGCCAGCAGCGCAACCCATAAGGCCTATGGCTACACCTTC	CASSATHKAYGYTF
-	TRBJ1-2	-	TRBV7-2	TGTGCCAGCAGCTTAGCCACCTCCGATGGCTACACCTTC	CASSLATSDGYTF
-	TRBJ1-1	-	TRBV5-5	TGTGCCAGCAGCTTCCGAACAGGCTACAACACTGAAGCTTTCTTT	CASSFRTGYNTEAFF
TRBD1	TRBJ2-1	-	TRBV5-6	TGTGCCAGCAGCTTAGAACCGGGACAGGCGAACAATGAGCAGTTCTTC	CASSLEPGQANNEQFF